Each of the 8 T cell receptor beta chains below was sequenced from the same sample in a study of OX40 agonist ivuxolimab in advanced cancers. Using immunoSEQ multiplex PCR, the repertoire was profiled, and TCRdb retains in-frame clones only, with some absent. The sample records approximately 34,000 clones, 81% being singletons. Sequencing used CD4+ or CD8+ T cells sorted from blood, obtained in a trial of the OX40 agonist ivuxolimab. The receptor set was obtained from an adult with an advanced solid tumor such as melanoma, head and neck, liver or kidney cancer.

This chain links TRBV29-1 with TRBJ2-3; maybe TRBD1 (5 bases). Germline CDR1 and CDR2: SQVTM and ANQGSEA. The CDR3 has 18 residues. Trimming cost V 0 bases and J 1 base, with 20 bases left between them. CDR3 sequence reads: CSVEDRKGLVMGTDTQYF. In nucleotides, the CDR3 is TGCAGCGTTGAAGATCGGAAGGGGCTGGTTATGGGCACAGATACGCAGTATTTT.

In regard to this clone: The junction shows a germline mismatch at one end, possibly a read error. J is TRBJ2-2 and V is TRBV2; the D gene is possibly TRBD2 (5 bases). Germline CDR1 SNHLY, CDR2 FYNNEI. This CDR3 spans 11 amino acids. CDR3 amino acids: CTSSEGGELFF. For the CDR3, the DNA is TGTACCAGCAGTGAGGGTGGGGAGCTGTTTTTT.

This chain connects TRBV7-8 to TRBJ1-5; tentative D call: TRBD1 (5 bases). The CDR3 has 16 residues. CDR1 and CDR2 (germline): SGHVS, FQNEAQ. V lost 5 bases and J lost 0, with 14 bases in between. CDR3 sequence: CASSRAIGASNQPQHF. The CDR3 region has the DNA TGTGCCAGCAGCCGTGCCATAGGGGCTAGCAATCAGCCCCAGCATTTT. Drawing the rest from reference TRBV7-8 and TRBJ1-5, the complete variable domain is GAGVSQSPRYKVAKRGQDVALRCDPISGHVSLFWYQQALGQGPEFLTYFQNEAQLDKSGLPSDRFFAERPEGSVSTLKIQRTQQEDSAVYLCASSRAIGASNQPQHFGDGTRLSIL.

This clone was detected only a few times. This chain connects TRBV7-8 to TRBJ1-1, with 9 bases aligning to TRBD1. Losses at the gene ends were 3 bases for V and 5 bases for J; bases not matched to a gene: 4. From germline, CDR1 is SGHVS and CDR2 FQNEAQ. This CDR3 spans 14 amino acids. Here the CDR3 reads CASSFQGQGTEAFF. DNA of the CDR3: TGTGCCAGCAGCTTTCAGGGACAGGGAACTGAAGCTTTCTTT. Full variable domain (missing parts from reference TRBV7-8 and TRBJ1-1): GAGVSQSPRYKVAKRGQDVALRCDPISGHVSLFWYQQALGQGPEFLTYFQNEAQLDKSGLPSDRFFAERPEGSVSTLKIQRTQQEDSAVYLCASSFQGQGTEAFFGQGTRLTVV.

In its sample, this clone was seen a few times. The chain links TRBV11-2 to TRBJ1-1; D possibly corresponds to TRBD1 (5 bases). V lost 11 bases and J 5 bases, leaving 18 bases between the germline ends. The germline V gene has CDR1 SGHAT and CDR2 FQNNGV. The CDR3 sequence is 13 residues long. CDR3 loop: CASRIGGWTEAFF. The CDR3 coding sequence is TGTGCCTCAAGGATTGGGGGGTGGACTGAAGCTTTCTTT.

The chain recombines TRBV6-5 with TRBJ2-7; TRBD2 matches at 9 bases. Germline trimming cut 6 bases from V and 4 bases from J; bases unmatched to any gene: 7. From germline, CDR1 is MNHEY and CDR2 SVGAGI. The CDR3 is made up of 14 amino acids. CDR3 DNA: TGTGCCAGCAGGTCGCTAGCGGGAATTTACGAGCAGTACTTC. Translation: CASRSLAGIYEQYF.

A single count supports this clone. The gene calls are TRBV19 and TRBJ2-3, with D unclear. Germline-derived CDR1 and CDR2 are LNHDA and SQIVND (reference sequence). V was clipped by 7 bases and J by 1 base, with 12 bases between them. This CDR3 contains 14 residues. This CDR3 is CASNWALGTDTQYF. CDR3 nucleotide sequence: TGTGCCAGTAATTGGGCCCTAGGCACAGATACGCAGTATTTT.

The rearrangement links TRBV7-9 to TRBJ2-2; 11 bases line up with TRBD1. The V gene end was trimmed by 3 bases and the J gene end by 5 bases; junction bases not matched to a gene: 14. In germline, CDR1 is SEHNR, CDR2 FQNEAQ (reference sequence). The CDR3 has 19 residues. As DNA, the CDR3 is TGTGCCAGCAGCTTGAGATCACCGGACAGGGGGCTTAAAACCGGGGAGCTGTTTTTT. This encodes CASSLRSPDRGLKTGELFF.